The present T cell receptor beta chain was sequenced within a study of blood T cell repertoires in COVID-19. Across the whole study: Samples came from the United States, Italy and Spain, spanning acute and convalescent COVID-19.

As processed by the authors: By means of reference gene primer amplification, nucleated cell counts were estimated. Generated by immunoSEQ multiplex PCR, the TCRdb table keeps only in-frame clones and is missing some. Clone size and V and J calls were adopted from that table, with D and trimming inferred from the DNA. The profile shows fewer than 250,000 clones, 88% of them singletons. The germline V gene has CDR1 MNHEY and CDR2 SVGAGI. The CDR3 extends over 13 amino acids. The germline V and J ends were trimmed by 0 bases and 10 bases, with 10 bases remaining between them. The TCR sequence derives from a man between 70 and 80 years old with acute or convalescent COVID-19. This chain uses TRBV6-5 with TRBJ1-3; D is unclear. The source material was peripheral blood. The CDR3 nucleotides are TGTGCCAGCAGTTACTCGGACTTTCGGACCATATATTTT. Translation gives CASSYSDFRTIYF.